The 7 T cell receptor beta chains presented below share a single source sample, sequenced in a study of T cells after yellow fever vaccination. TCRdb reprocessed the 5' RACE reads via MiXCR and lists one record per CDR3 protein. The repertoire includes about 360,000 distinct CDR3 sequences, around 6.5% of them detected once, and roughly 15% sits in the top ten. The source material was PBMCs, sampled 5 days after the yellow fever booster vaccination. Receptors originate from a man aged 25 to 40 who received the YFV17D yellow fever vaccine.

This clonotype was seen a handful of times. The CDR3 DNA reads as TGTGCCAGCAGCCCAAATCCGGGCCTCACAGATACGCAGTATTTT. This sequence encodes CASSPNPGLTDTQYF. The V call is TRBV5-5, the J call TRBJ2-3; D gene uncertain. Germline V gene data show CDR1 as SGHKS and CDR2 as YYEKEE (reference sequence). CDR3 length: 15 residues. The V and J ends lost 4 bases and 2 bases respectively, with 14 bases between them.

The gene calls are TRBV6-6 and TRBJ2-2; D not certain. The germline gives CDR1 MNHNY, CDR2 SVGAGI (reference sequence). V gave up 2 bases and J gave up 6 bases, with 7 bases separating them. CDR3 length: 13 amino acids. The CDR3, as DNA: TGTGCCAGCAGTTACGTAGAGGCCGGGGAGCTGTTTTTT. It codes for CASSYVEAGELFF.

V usage is TRBV5-1 and J usage is TRBJ1-6; 7 bases fit TRBD1. CDR3 size: 14 residues. V lost 3 bases to trimming and J lost 10 bases; unmatched junction nucleotides: 7. Germline V gene sequence: CDR1 SGHRS, CDR2 YFSETQ. This CDR3 is CASSYDRAGSPLHF. The CDR3 DNA is TGCGCCAGCAGCTACGACAGGGCTGGATCACCCCTCCACTTT. The full variable domain, its missing parts supplied by reference TRBV5-1 and TRBJ1-6, is KAGVTQTPRYLIKTRGQQVTLSCSPISGHRSVSWYQQTPGQGLQFLFEYFSETQRNKGNFPGRFSGRQFSNSRSEMNVSTLELGDSALYLCASSYDRAGSPLHFGNGTRLTVT.

The CDR3 here is CAIRAGGPDEQFF. Here the CDR3 DNA reads TGTGCCATCCGGGCGGGAGGGCCGGATGAGCAGTTCTTC. The chain couples TRBV10-3 to TRBJ2-1, with TRBD2 matching 9 bases. This CDR3 region has 13 residues. J gave up 8 bases and V 8 bases, and 7 bases lay outside the gene matches. The germline CDR1 and CDR2 sequences are ENHRY and SYGVKD.

This clonotype has a handful of counts. The genes are TRBV28 and TRBJ1-2; 9 bases match TRBD1. V gave up 5 bases and J gave up 0 bases; unmatched junction bases: 4. The germline gives CDR1 MDHEN, CDR2 SYDVKM. The CDR3 spans 15 residues. Here the CDR3 reads CASSTGGVTNYGYTF. In DNA, the CDR3 is TGTGCCAGCAGTACAGGGGGCGTTACTAACTATGGCTACACCTTC.

This clonotype was seen more than once but under ten times. The V gene is TRBV10-1, the J gene TRBJ2-3; a possible D gene is TRBD2 (5 bases). The CDR3 extends over 18 amino acids. The germline V gene encodes CDR1 WNHNN and CDR2 SYGVQD (reference sequence). Trimming took 3 bases from V and 0 from J, leaving 19 bases between them. The chain's CDR3 is CASSDHSATEDSTDTQYF. The CDR3 DNA follows: TGCGCCAGCAGTGATCATAGCGCCACGGAGGACAGCACAGATACGCAGTATTTT.

This clonotype showed up just a few times. This chain uses TRBV28 with TRBJ1-5; D is perhaps TRBD1 (6 bases). CDR1 and CDR2 (germline): MDHEN, SYDVKM. V lost 6 bases and J 1 base, leaving 13 bases between the germline ends. CDR3 length: 15 amino acids. CDR3 DNA sequence: TGTGCCAGCAGGTATGACAGGACAAGCAATCAGCCCCAGCATTTT. Translation: CASRYDRTSNQPQHF.